These 8 T cell receptor beta chains were all obtained from the same sample, sequenced in a study of shared clonotypes between healthy human individuals. Profiled with immunoSEQ multiplex PCR; TCRdb holds only in-frame clones, not every one. The top ten clones hold 0.057% of a sample with roughly 650,000 clones, around 97% of them seen once. Sequenced sample: naive CD4+ T cells sorted from blood. Subset reported: CD45RA+ positively selected. The receptors shown here come from a woman aged 25 to 39 in good health.

The V call is TRBV29-1, the J call TRBJ1-4, with a possible D match to TRBD1 (5 bases). The CDR3 runs to 13 residues. Germline V gives CDR1 SQVTM, CDR2 ANQGSEA. V lost 0 bases and J lost 8, with 10 bases in between. CDR3 region: CSVEDKDTEKLFF. For the CDR3, the DNA is TGCAGCGTTGAAGATAAGGACACCGAAAAACTGTTTTTT.

The rearrangement uses TRBV5-6 and TRBJ1-1; no clear D gene. Germline CDR1 and CDR2: SGHDT and YYEEEE. V gave up 0 bases and J gave up 7 bases, with 19 bases separating them. CDR3 length: 16 amino acids. This CDR3 reads CASSLDGWRYPFEAFF. For the CDR3, the DNA is TGTGCCAGCAGCTTGGACGGATGGCGGTATCCATTTGAAGCTTTCTTT. Full variable domain (remainder filled in from reference TRBV5-6 and TRBJ1-1): DAGVTQSPTHLIKTRGQQVTLRCSPKSGHDTVSWYQQALGQGPQFIFQYYEEEERQRGNFPDRFSGHQFPNYSSELNVNALLLGDSALYLCASSLDGWRYPFEAFFGQGTRLTVV.

The genes are TRBV5-1 and TRBJ2-7; 13 bases fit TRBD2. The V gene's germline CDR1 is SGHRS and CDR2 YFSETQ. The CDR3 is made up of 17 amino acids. V lost 4 bases and J lost 1; bases outside the gene matches: 8. The CDR3 nucleotides read TGCGCCAGCAGCAAGGGACTAGCGGGGCAAGGGTCCTACGAGCAGTACTTC. Translated, it gives CASSKGLAGQGSYEQYF.

The chain carries TRBV28 and TRBJ1-1; D is perhaps TRBD1 (6 bases). V was clipped by 6 bases and J by 3 bases, with 17 bases between them. Germline V gene sequence: CDR1 MDHEN, CDR2 SYDVKM. This CDR3 is built from 15 residues. The CDR3 protein is CASSPGGARDTEAFF. The CDR3 nucleotides are TGTGCCAGCAGCCCGGGGGGGGCGCGAGACACTGAAGCTTTCTTT.

The chain is built from TRBV6-1 and TRBJ2-5; D is unresolved. Trimming removed 0 bases from V and 2 bases from J, with 7 bases in between. Germline loops: CDR1 MNHNS, CDR2 SASEGT. The CDR3 totals 14 residues. The CDR3 region is CASSEATTQETQYF. The CDR3 nucleotides are TGTGCCAGCAGTGAAGCCACGACACAAGAGACCCAGTACTTC.

The chain combines TRBV7-9 with TRBJ2-1; no clear D gene. Germline V gene lookup returns CDR1 SEHNR and CDR2 FQNEAQ (reference sequence). This CDR3 region has 17 residues. Trimming shortened V by 2 bases and J by 0 bases, and 14 bases separated the two germline ends. The CDR3 loop reads CASSLWQRIRSYNEQFF. The DNA of the CDR3 is TGTGCCAGCAGCTTATGGCAGAGAATCCGCTCCTACAATGAGCAGTTCTTC.

The DNA for the CDR3 is TGTGCCAGCAGTTTGGACATACCAGCCGACTATGGCTACACCTTC. This translates into CASSLDIPADYGYTF. The rearrangement links TRBV28 to TRBJ1-2, with a possible D match to TRBD1 (5 bases). Germline loops: CDR1 MDHEN, CDR2 SYDVKM. The ends were cut back, 3 bases at V and 3 bases at J, with 14 bases in the middle. CDR3 length equals 15 residues.

This rearrangement joins TRBV18 to TRBJ2-7; no firm D call. The ends were cut back, 1 base at V and 2 bases at J, with 6 bases in the middle. The germline V gene has CDR1 KGHSH and CDR2 LQKENI. The CDR3 contains 13 residues. This chain's CDR3 is CASSPQHTYEQYF. CDR3 in DNA: TGTGCCAGCTCACCACAGCATACCTACGAGCAGTACTTC. Drawing the rest from reference TRBV18 and TRBJ2-7, the complete variable domain is NAGVMQNPRHLVRRRGQEARLRCSPMKGHSHVYWYRQLPEEGLKFMVYLQKENIIDESGMPKERFSAEFPKEGPSILRIQQVVRGDSAAYFCASSPQHTYEQYFGPGTRLTVT.